This entry lists 27 T cell receptor beta chains sequenced from one sample in a study of beta chain features in type 1 diabetes. Investigators reverse transcribed all isolated RNA, so they sequenced expressed TCRB transcripts. Assay: immunoSEQ multiplex PCR; the TCRdb copy retains only in-frame clones and omits some. The sample lists 350,000 to 450,000 clones; around 16% were seen once. The sequenced material came from naive CD4+ T cells from blood. The receptors originated from a woman aged 18 to 35 in good health.

This rearrangement joins TRBV28 to TRBJ2-2; tentative D call: TRBD1 (5 bases). The germline V and J ends were trimmed by 4 bases and 2 bases, with 14 bases remaining between them. The CDR3 totals 16 residues. In germline, CDR1 is MDHEN, CDR2 SYDVKM. CDR3 in amino acids: CASSSNRPYNTGELFF. The CDR3 DNA reads as TGTGCCAGCAGTTCGAACAGGCCATACAACACCGGGGAGCTGTTTTTT.

A few counts support this clone. J is TRBJ1-1 and V is TRBV9; unclear D gene. Per germline, CDR1 SGDLS and CDR2 YYNGEE. The CDR3 has 14 residues. Trimming took off 0 bases at V and 2 bases at J, with 8 bases between the two ends. CDR3 DNA sequence: TGTGCCAGCAGCGTAGGTGCGGTCAACACTGAAGCTTTCTTT. Translated, it gives CASSVGAVNTEAFF. Filled out from reference TRBV9 and TRBJ1-1, the complete variable domain reads DSGVTQTPKHLITATGQRVTLRCSPRSGDLSVYWYQQSLDQGLQFLIQYYNGEERAKGNILERFSAQQFPDLHSELNLSSLELGDSALYFCASSVGAVNTEAFFGQGTRLTVV.

The table lists this clone with a few counts. The DNA for the CDR3 is TGCAGCGTTGTGAGGAGGGACGGGGCAACTAATGAAAAACTGTTTTTT. Translating gives CSVVRRDGATNEKLFF. The chain carries TRBV29-1 and TRBJ1-4, with D maybe TRBD1 (5 bases). The CDR3 totals 16 residues. Per the germline V gene, CDR1 is SQVTM and CDR2 is ANQGSEA. V lost 4 bases and J lost 0, with 15 bases in between. Full variable domain (outside the CDR3, taken from reference TRBV29-1 and TRBJ1-4): SAVISQKPSRDICQRGTSLTIQCQVDSQVTMMFWYRQQPGQSLTLIATANQGSEATYESGFVIDKFPISRPNLTFSTLTVSNMSPEDSSIYLCSVVRRDGATNEKLFFGSGTQLSVL.

The chain combines TRBV4-2 with TRBJ1-1; D is unclear. Germline-derived CDR1 and CDR2 are LGHNA and YNFKEQ. Trimming removed 3 bases from V and 3 bases from J, with 14 bases in between. CDR3 length: 15 residues. CDR3 in amino acids: CASSHSGAADTEAFF. CDR3 sequence (DNA): TGTGCCAGCAGCCATAGCGGTGCGGCTGACACTGAAGCTTTCTTT.

This clone has only a few counts. As DNA, the CDR3 is TGTGCCAGCAGTGATCCGAGGACAGGTGGCCCCACTGAAGCTTTCTTT. This sequence encodes CASSDPRTGGPTEAFF. The V and J genes are TRBV25-1 and TRBJ1-1; 7 nucleotides match TRBD1. Germline CDR1 MGHDK, CDR2 SYGVNS. The CDR3 consists of 16 residues. The V gene end was trimmed by 3 bases and the J gene end by 4 bases; junction bases not matched to a gene: 11.

The genes are TRBV30 and TRBJ2-5; D unclear. V was cut by 4 bases and J by 5 bases, with 8 bases left in between. The CDR3 contains 11 residues. Germline V gene lookup returns CDR1 GTSNPN and CDR2 SVGIG (reference sequence). CDR3 coding DNA: TGTGCCTGGAATACTTTTGAGACCCAGTACTTC. Translation gives CAWNTFETQYF.

This clone was picked up a small number of times. J is TRBJ1-2 and V is TRBV18; TRBD1 might be the D (6 bases). The CDR3 consists of 15 residues. V gave up 3 bases and J gave up 0 bases, with 11 bases separating them. Germline V gene sequence: CDR1 KGHSH, CDR2 LQKENI. CDR3 amino acids: CASSPDRVANYGYTF. CDR3 nucleotides: TGTGCCAGCTCACCGGACAGAGTAGCTAACTATGGCTACACCTTC.

Only a few counts were recorded for this clone. The chain couples TRBV29-1 to TRBJ2-1; the D gene is possibly TRBD2 (6 bases). CDR1 and CDR2 from the germline V gene are SQVTM and ANQGSEA. V was clipped by 4 bases and J by 7 bases, with 8 bases between them. The length of the CDR3 is 11 residues. The CDR3 coding sequence is TGCAGCGTTGGGGGGAGGAATGAGCAGTTCTTC. Its translation: CSVGGRNEQFF.

This clone was observed a few times. The chain carries TRBV6-5 and TRBJ1-1, with D possibly being TRBD1 (5 bases). With 10 bases removed from V and 6 bases from J, the gap between germline ends came to 18 bases. Germline CDR1 reads MNHEY; CDR2 reads SVGAGI. The CDR3 is 13 amino acids. The CDR3 nucleotides read TGTGCCACCCGGAGGGAGGGGAGGTCTGAAGCTTTCTTT. Its protein is CATRREGRSEAFF.

This clone was counted between two and nine times. The chain recombines TRBV11-1 with TRBJ2-1, with 8 bases lining up with TRBD1. The CDR3 covers 16 residues. The ends lost 1 base at V and 0 bases at J; junction bases unmatched: 2. Looked up from germline, CDR1 is SGHAT and CDR2 is FQDESV (reference sequence). The CDR3 loop reads CASSLGDRGSYNEQFF. The CDR3 region has the DNA TGTGCCAGCAGCTTAGGTGACAGGGGCTCCTACAATGAGCAGTTCTTC.

The V and J genes are TRBV28 and TRBJ2-2; 13 nucleotides agree with TRBD2. CDR3 size: 14 residues. Germline CDR1 reads MDHEN; CDR2 reads SYDVKM. Germline trimming cut 7 bases from V and 7 bases from J; bases unmatched to any gene: 3. As DNA, the CDR3 is TGTGCCAGCACGACTAGCGGGGGGTTCGGGGAGCTGTTTTTT. Its translation: CASTTSGGFGELFF.

This chain connects TRBV6-5 to TRBJ1-1; 7 positions agree with TRBD1. Trimming removed 4 bases from V and 7 bases from J; junction bases left unmatched: 9. The length of the CDR3 is 14 residues. Germline V gene data show CDR1 as MNHEY and CDR2 as SVGAGI. DNA of the CDR3: TGTGCCAGCAGTTCGTATACAGGGGCCGGTGAAGCTTTCTTT. Its protein is CASSSYTGAGEAFF.

A few counts support this clone. The V call is TRBV14, the J call TRBJ2-3, with TRBD1 matching 8 bases. The junction had 7 bases not matched to a gene; V was cut back by 4 bases and J by 4 bases. Germline V CDR1 and CDR2: SGHDN, FVKESK. The CDR3 loop spans 15 amino acids. For the CDR3, the DNA is TGTGCCAGCAGCCCGTGGACAGGGCATGCAGATACGCAGTATTTT. Protein product: CASSPWTGHADTQYF.

This clone was observed a handful of times. Other DNA variants within this sample encode the same CDR3. The V call is TRBV9, the J call TRBJ2-1; 10 bases are shared with TRBD2. The CDR3 is 15 amino acids. The junction had 5 bases not matched to a gene; V was cut back by 4 bases and J by 4 bases. The germline V gene has CDR1 SGDLS and CDR2 YYNGEE. The CDR3 coding sequence is TGTGCCAGCAGCACCGGACTAGCGGCGTACAATGAGCAGTTCTTC. Its translation: CASSTGLAAYNEQFF.

This clone was seen more than once but under ten times. The chain carries TRBV7-3 and TRBJ2-1; 9 bases line up with TRBD2. This CDR3 has 15 residues. Germline-derived CDR1 and CDR2 are SGHTA and FQGTGA. J gave up 3 bases and V 5 bases, and 5 bases lay outside the gene matches. The CDR3 here is CASSLSGSGYNEQFF. The CDR3 DNA reads as TGTGCCAGCAGCCTTAGCGGGAGCGGCTACAATGAGCAGTTCTTC.

The V gene is TRBV20-1, the J gene TRBJ2-1; no reliable D call. The CDR3 spans 11 residues. Germline CDR1 and CDR2: DFQATT and SNEGSKA (reference sequence). DNA of the CDR3: TGCAGCGTGGGCGTAATCAATGAGCAGTTCTTC. Protein product: CSVGVINEQFF.

This clone was seen more than once but under ten times. The V call is TRBV30, the J call TRBJ1-1; 8 bases agree with TRBD1. The CDR3 runs to 11 residues. Germline CDR1 is GTSNPN and CDR2 is SVGIG (reference sequence). The V gene end was trimmed by 2 bases and the J gene end by 10 bases; junction bases not matched to a gene: 3. CDR3 DNA sequence: TGTGCCTGGAGTCAGGGGGCAGGAGCTTTCTTT. The encoded protein is CAWSQGAGAFF.

With regard to this clone: Other nucleotide sequences in the sample specify the same CDR3. The chain recombines TRBV29-1 with TRBJ1-1; TRBD1 matches at 8 bases. V was pared by 7 bases and J by 2 bases, with 3 bases of the junction left unmatched. Germline V gives CDR1 SQVTM, CDR2 ANQGSEA. The CDR3 extends over 12 amino acids. The CDR3 sequence: CSADRGNTEAFF. As DNA, the CDR3 is TGCAGCGCCGACAGGGGAAACACTGAAGCTTTCTTT.

In its sample, this clone was seen a few times. The chain carries TRBV2 and TRBJ2-1; 7 bases align to TRBD1. This CDR3 spans 15 amino acids. Trimming removed 6 bases from V and 2 bases from J; junction bases left unmatched: 7. The germline CDR1 and CDR2 sequences are SNHLY and FYNNEI. In nucleotides, the CDR3 is TGTGCCAGCAGATACGGGACAGTTGCCTACAATGAGCAGTTCTTC. Protein sequence: CASRYGTVAYNEQFF.

The CDR3 loop reads CASSPRGGGETQYF. The CDR3 coding sequence is TGTGCCAGCAGCCCCCGGGGGGGCGGCGAGACCCAGTACTTC. The gene calls are TRBV9 and TRBJ2-5, with 8 nucleotides matching TRBD2. CDR1 and CDR2 (germline): SGDLS, YYNGEE. Trimming took 4 bases from V and 5 from J; bases not matched to a gene: 7. This CDR3 comprises 14 residues.

The rearrangement links TRBV30 to TRBJ1-5; D perhaps matches TRBD1 (5 bases). Germline V gene data show CDR1 as GTSNPN and CDR2 as SVGIG (reference sequence). The CDR3 totals 15 residues. V lost 0 bases and J 6 bases, leaving 15 bases between the germline ends. CDR3 sequence reads: CAWSVRPGRGQPQHF. In nucleotides, the CDR3 is TGTGCCTGGAGTGTACGGCCAGGGAGGGGTCAGCCCCAGCATTTT.

This clone has a handful of counts. The CDR3 here is CASSPWTGVEETQYF. CDR3 in DNA: TGTGCCAGCAGCCCATGGACAGGGGTTGAAGAGACCCAGTACTTC. The chain links TRBV4-2 to TRBJ2-5; 9 bases fit TRBD1. Unmatched junction bases numbered 6, after V lost 4 bases and J lost 3 bases. This CDR3 is 15 amino acids long. CDR1 is LGHNA and CDR2 is YNFKEQ in the germline V gene.

This clone came up a few times. V gene TRBV2 combines with J gene TRBJ2-5, with 8 bases matching TRBD1. Germline lookup yields CDR1 SNHLY and CDR2 FYNNEI. The CDR3 has 14 amino acids. The V gene end was trimmed by 4 bases and the J gene end by 5 bases; junction bases not matched to a gene: 6. Here the CDR3 reads CASSAQGAFETQYF. CDR3 sequence (DNA): TGTGCCAGCAGTGCCCAGGGGGCATTCGAGACCCAGTACTTC.

The chain is built from TRBV29-1 and TRBJ2-7; 8 nucleotides align to TRBD2. Germline-derived CDR1 and CDR2 are SQVTM and ANQGSEA. The CDR3 is made up of 15 amino acids. The J segment lost 3 bases and the V segment lost 2 bases, leaving 9 bases of the junction unmatched. The CDR3 protein is CSVETGLAGFYEQYF. CDR3 DNA: TGCAGCGTTGAAACCGGACTAGCCGGTTTCTACGAGCAGTACTTC.

The J gene is TRBJ1-2, the V gene TRBV2, with D uncertain. The CDR3 is made up of 13 amino acids. V dropped 6 bases and J dropped 2 bases, with 10 bases sitting between them. From germline, CDR1 is SNHLY and CDR2 FYNNEI. CDR3 coding DNA: TGTGCCAGCAGGGCTCCGGGGAACTATGGCTACACCTTC. Translating it yields CASRAPGNYGYTF.

This clone was recorded a few times. The chain links TRBV28 to TRBJ2-7; 13 bases fit TRBD2. Trimming took 2 bases from V and 4 from J; bases not matched to a gene: 2. Per the germline V gene, CDR1 is MDHEN and CDR2 is SYDVKM. This CDR3 has 15 amino acids. This CDR3 reads CASSLGTSGKYEQYF. The CDR3, as DNA: TGTGCCAGCAGTTTAGGGACTAGCGGGAAGTACGAGCAGTACTTC.

The gene calls are TRBV19 and TRBJ1-1; D is unclear. This CDR3 comprises 12 residues. The V gene's germline CDR1 is LNHDA and CDR2 SQIVND (reference sequence). The V end lost 5 bases, the J end lost 1 base, and 5 bases lay between the germline ends. As DNA, the CDR3 is TGTGCCAGTAGTGTCCAGAACACTGAAGCTTTCTTT. Translation gives CASSVQNTEAFF. Based on the CDR3 plus reference TRBV19 and TRBJ1-1, the full variable domain is DGGITQSPKYLFRKEGQNVTLSCEQNLNHDAMYWYRQDPGQGLRLIYYSQIVNDFQKGDIAEGYSVSREKKESFPLTVTSAQKNPTAFYLCASSVQNTEAFFGQGTRLTVV.